The sequence of this T cell receptor beta chain was determined in a study of PD-1 blockade in classical Hodgkin lymphoma. General study results and limits: Lower baseline TCR diversity was reported for newly diagnosed patients than for healthy donors.

This table comes from immunoSEQ multiplex PCR, and its TCRdb copy is limited to in-frame clones, with some not included. There are around 46,000 clones in the sample; roughly 75% occur only once, and about 20% lies in the top ten. In germline, CDR1 is SQVTM, CDR2 ANQGSEA. The CDR3 sequence is 15 residues long. Brentuximab vedotin exposure varied, and every patient relapsed after autologous stem cell transplantation. Complete response, partial response or progressive disease was recorded as best response. Points on this clone: Its antigen is still unknown.

The source of this sequence is a human donor with classical Hodgkin lymphoma. This material consisted of peripheral blood mononuclear cells (PBMCs), taken before the second cycle of nivolumab. The genes are TRBV29-1 and TRBJ1-2, with D tentatively TRBD1 (6 bases). The CDR3 reads CRGGGGPSSNYGYTF. In DNA, the CDR3 is TGCCGCGGGGGAGGGGGGCCATCCTCGAACTATGGCTACACCTTC.